Listed here are 32 T cell receptor beta chains from one sample, sequenced in a study of shared clonotypes between healthy human individuals (TCRdb year 2020). To prepare the library, the immunoSEQ multiplex PCR assay was applied. Imported from immuneACCESS, the table was reduced by TCRdb to in-frame sequences with V and J called. These copies leave out some clones; in studies compared against another copy, an unresolved V gene accounts for under half, and the cause of the remainder is not known. This sample comprises more than 2,000,000 clones, approximately 92% of them detected only once. Clones ranked in the top ten supply roughly 0.15% of the sample. The sample was naive CD4+ T cells sorted from blood. In the paper's terms, the cell subset or site label means: CD45RA+ positively selected. These receptors were obtained from a man younger than 35 in good health.

This rearrangement joins TRBV6-6 to TRBJ2-7, with D perhaps TRBD1 (6 bases). CDR1 is MNHNY, CDR2 SVGAGI, per germline (reference sequence). The CDR3 consists of 14 residues. The ends were cut back, 4 bases at V and 3 bases at J, with 13 bases in the middle. The CDR3 nucleotides are TGTGCCAGCAGTTGGGCTACAGGGAACTACGAGCAGTACTTC. Translation gives CASSWATGNYEQYF.

The chain is built from TRBV10-3 and TRBJ2-3; D might be TRBD1 or TRBD2, each matching 6 bases. The length of the CDR3 is 14 residues. V shed 3 bases and J shed 6 bases, with 13 bases lying between them. CDR1 and CDR2 (germline): ENHRY, SYGVKD. The CDR3 here is CAISESGAQDTQYF. CDR3 in DNA: TGTGCCATCAGTGAATCGGGGGCCCAGGATACGCAGTATTTT.

The V gene is TRBV28, the J gene TRBJ2-6, with D tentatively TRBD1 (5 bases). CDR3 length: 17 residues. Germline V gene lookup returns CDR1 MDHEN and CDR2 SYDVKM. V shed 7 bases and J shed 0 bases, with 16 bases lying between them. CDR3 loop: CASNPVGQTSGANVLTF. CDR3 bases: TGTGCCAGCAATCCCGTGGGGCAAACCTCTGGGGCCAACGTCCTGACTTTC.

Concerning this clone itself: The sample carries other DNA sequences with the same CDR3. The V call is TRBV9, the J call TRBJ2-2; 8 bases are a match to TRBD1. The CDR3 length is 16 residues. Per the germline V gene, CDR1 is SGDLS and CDR2 is YYNGEE. J gave up 2 bases and V 3 bases, and 6 bases lay outside the gene matches. CDR3 bases: TGTGCCAGCAGCGGTTCCGGGACAGGCAACACCGGGGAGCTGTTTTTT. Protein sequence: CASSGSGTGNTGELFF. The full variable domain, completed using reference TRBV9 and TRBJ2-2, is DSGVTQTPKHLITATGQRVTLRCSPRSGDLSVYWYQQSLDQGLQFLIQYYNGEERAKGNILERFSAQQFPDLHSELNLSSLELGDSALYFCASSGSGTGNTGELFFGEGSRLTVL.

The chain joins TRBV10-3 to TRBJ2-2; 14 nucleotides align to TRBD2. From germline, CDR1 is ENHRY and CDR2 SYGVKD. V was pared by 7 bases and J by 5 bases, with 6 bases of the junction left unmatched. The CDR3 has 16 amino acids. The CDR3 is CAIKGTSGSGTGELFF. The CDR3 nucleotides read TGTGCCATCAAAGGGACTAGCGGGAGCGGGACCGGGGAGCTGTTTTTT.

The J gene is TRBJ1-6, the V gene TRBV5-1; 11 positions match TRBD1. CDR1 is SGHRS and CDR2 is YFSETQ in the germline V gene. The trim removed 0 bases at V and 9 bases at J, leaving 2 bases unmatched. This CDR3 is built from 15 residues. CDR3 residues: CASSLEGTGGSPLHF. DNA of the CDR3: TGCGCCAGCAGCTTGGAGGGGACAGGGGGTTCACCCCTCCACTTT.

J is TRBJ2-2 and V is TRBV27; 16 bases fit TRBD2. CDR1 is MNHEY and CDR2 is SMNVEV in the germline V gene (reference sequence). This CDR3 has 17 amino acids. The V gene end was trimmed by 8 bases and the J gene end by 0 bases; junction bases not matched to a gene: 3. The CDR3 coding sequence is TGTGCCAGCGGGACTAGCGGGAGGGAGGCGAACACCGGGGAGCTGTTTTTT. Its translation is CASGTSGREANTGELFF.

Comment on this clone: Other DNA sequences in the sample encode the same CDR3. The chain combines TRBV18 with TRBJ2-5; 11 bases match TRBD2. Germline CDR1 reads KGHSH; CDR2 reads LQKENI. The V gene end was trimmed by 3 bases and the J gene end by 2 bases; junction bases not matched to a gene: 5. This CDR3 has 16 amino acids. CDR3 sequence: CASSPLLAGGQETQYF. CDR3 nucleotides: TGTGCCAGCTCACCCCTTCTAGCGGGGGGTCAAGAGACCCAGTACTTC. Variable domain in full (rest from reference TRBV18 and TRBJ2-5): NAGVMQNPRHLVRRRGQEARLRCSPMKGHSHVYWYRQLPEEGLKFMVYLQKENIIDESGMPKERFSAEFPKEGPSILRIQQVVRGDSAAYFCASSPLLAGGQETQYFGPGTRLLVL.

This chain joins TRBV6-5 and TRBJ1-2; the D is unclear. The germline V and J ends were trimmed by 2 bases and 4 bases, with 11 bases remaining between them. The CDR3 loop spans 14 amino acids. From germline, CDR1 is MNHEY and CDR2 SVGAGI. The CDR3 DNA reads TGTGCCAGCAGTTACACTTACTCGCCCTATGGCTACACCTTC. This codes for CASSYTYSPYGYTF.

The chain joins TRBV2 to TRBJ2-3; D ambiguous. This CDR3 has 14 residues. The germline V gene encodes CDR1 SNHLY and CDR2 FYNNEI. The ends were cut back, 4 bases at V and 2 bases at J, with 10 bases in the middle. The CDR3 loop reads CASSGGYLTDTQYF. DNA of the CDR3: TGTGCCAGCAGTGGAGGCTACCTCACAGATACGCAGTATTTT.

The CDR3 region is CASSVGGSVVGELFF. The DNA of the CDR3 is TGTGCCAGCAGCGTCGGCGGCTCCGTAGTGGGGGAGCTGTTTTTT. V and J are TRBV5-4 and TRBJ2-2, with no clear D. Germline V gene data show CDR1 as SGHNT and CDR2 as YYREEE (reference sequence). The germline V and J ends were trimmed by 4 bases and 8 bases, with 18 bases remaining between them. CDR3 length: 15 amino acids.

This chain joins TRBV30 and TRBJ2-4, with TRBD2 matching over 9 bases. The CDR3 has 14 amino acids. Trimming took 4 bases from V and 7 from J; bases not matched to a gene: 8. Looked up from germline, CDR1 is GTSNPN and CDR2 is SVGIG (reference sequence). Written as DNA, the CDR3 is TGTGCCTGGACAGCGGGACTAGCCAGGAACATTCAGTACTTC. It specifies CAWTAGLARNIQYF. Full variable domain (outside the CDR3, taken from reference TRBV30 and TRBJ2-4): SQTIHQWPATLVQPVGSPLSLECTVEGTSNPNLYWYRQAAGRGLQLLFYSVGIGQISSEVPQNLSASRPQDRQFILSSKKLLLSDSGFYLCAWTAGLARNIQYFGAGTRLSVL.

Concerning this clone itself: Other DNA sequences from this sample encode an identical CDR3 as well. The J gene is TRBJ2-3, the V gene TRBV6-6; D unclear. This CDR3 spans 16 amino acids. CDR1 and CDR2 (germline): MNHNY, SVGAGI (reference sequence). V was cut by 0 bases and J by 4 bases, with 14 bases left in between. The CDR3 protein is CASSYSSGSGADTQYF. In DNA, the CDR3 is TGTGCCAGCAGTTACTCGAGTGGTTCGGGTGCAGATACGCAGTATTTT.

Regarding this clone: This sample includes further DNA sequences coding for the same CDR3. V and J are TRBV2 and TRBJ1-3; D not certain. Germline V lookup: CDR1 SNHLY, CDR2 FYNNEI. Deletions cut 6 bases from V and 7 bases from J, with 7 bases between. This CDR3 has 11 residues. The CDR3 loop reads CASSSGNTIYF. In DNA form, the CDR3 reads TGTGCCAGCAGCTCGGGGAACACCATATATTTT. Looking up the rest from reference TRBV2 and TRBJ1-3 gives the full variable domain: EPEVTQTPSHQVTQMGQEVILRCVPISNHLYFYWYRQILGQKVEFLVSFYNNEISEKSEIFDDQFSVERPDGSNFTLKIRSTKLEDSAMYFCASSSGNTIYFGEGSWLTVV.

The chain combines TRBV10-3 with TRBJ2-7; 7 positions agree with TRBD2. This CDR3 contains 16 residues. Per the germline V gene, CDR1 is ENHRY and CDR2 is SYGVKD. J gave up 0 bases and V 0 bases, and 5 bases lay outside the gene matches. The CDR3 DNA is TGTGCCATCAGTGAGTCTGGCGGGGGAGGCTCCTACGAGCAGTACTTC. This encodes CAISESGGGGSYEQYF.

The chain links TRBV5-5 to TRBJ1-1, with 7 bases aligning to TRBD1. CDR1 is SGHKS and CDR2 is YYEKEE in the germline V gene (reference sequence). The CDR3 consists of 15 residues. V dropped 1 base and J dropped 1; count of bases not matched to a gene: 4. This CDR3 is CASSLFDRENTEAFF. Here the CDR3 DNA reads TGTGCCAGCAGCTTGTTCGACAGGGAGAACACTGAAGCTTTCTTT.

The rearrangement joins TRBV6-1 to TRBJ2-5, with D uncertain. CDR1 and CDR2 (germline): MNHNS, SASEGT. V lost 6 bases and J 7 bases, leaving 12 bases between the germline ends. The CDR3 contains 12 residues. As DNA, the CDR3 is TGTGCCAGCAGCCCCTCTTTAGGGACCCAGTACTTC. It encodes CASSPSLGTQYF.

The chain is built from TRBV30 and TRBJ1-2, with TRBD1 matching over 7 bases. The CDR3 length is 12 residues. The germline V gene has CDR1 GTSNPN and CDR2 SVGIG (reference sequence). V lost 1 base, J lost 6 bases, and 2 bases stayed unmatched. The CDR3 is CAWSGQGHGYTF. The CDR3 DNA reads TGTGCCTGGAGTGGACAGGGCCATGGCTACACCTTC.

The chain recombines TRBV18 with TRBJ2-7; no clear D. Germline CDR1 reads KGHSH; CDR2 reads LQKENI. CDR3 length: 16 residues. V was cut by 0 bases and J by 4 bases, with 16 bases left in between. CDR3 nucleotide sequence: TGTGCCAGCTCACCACCGGGCCTAGGGCTCGGGTACGAGCAGTACTTC. Its translation: CASSPPGLGLGYEQYF.

This clone is a singleton in its sample. The J gene is TRBJ2-7, the V gene TRBV7-2, with TRBD1 matching over 7 bases. The CDR3 contains 15 residues. The V segment lost 1 base and the J segment 1 base; nucleotides outside the gene matches: 4. Germline V gene lookup returns CDR1 SGHTA and CDR2 FQGNSA. DNA for the CDR3: TGTGCCAGCAGCTTAGGGACAGGCGCTTCCTACGAGCAGTACTTC. This encodes CASSLGTGASYEQYF. Together with reference TRBV7-2 and TRBJ2-7, the CDR3 gives the full variable domain: GAGVSQSPSNKVTEKGKDVELRCDPISGHTALYWYRQSLGQGLEFLIYFQGNSAPDKSGLPSDRFSAERTGGSVSTLTIQRTQQEDSAVYLCASSLGTGASYEQYFGPGTRLTVT.

V gene TRBV30 combines with J gene TRBJ2-1, with TRBD1 matching over 12 bases. J lost 8 bases, V lost 3 bases, and 5 bases had no gene match. The CDR3 runs to 14 residues. CDR1 is GTSNPN, CDR2 SVGIG, per germline (reference sequence). CDR3 DNA: TGTGCCTGGAGGGGACAGGGGGCCCTCCATGAGCAGTTCTTC. This translates into CAWRGQGALHEQFF.

The chain employs TRBV6-6 and TRBJ1-1, with 10 bases identical to TRBD1. CDR1 and CDR2 (germline): MNHNY, SVGAGI (reference sequence). V was pared by 6 bases and J by 7 bases, with 14 bases of the junction left unmatched. The length of the CDR3 is 16 residues. The CDR3 DNA reads TGTGCCAGCAGGTCCCGATCCGGGACAGGGGCGGGTGAAGCTTTCTTT. Its protein product is CASRSRSGTGAGEAFF.

CDR3 amino acids: CATEGTLSNYGYTF. In DNA, the CDR3 is TGTGCCACCGAAGGGACTCTGTCTAACTATGGCTACACCTTC. The chain couples TRBV6-1 to TRBJ1-2; D possibly corresponds to TRBD1 (5 bases). Germline-derived CDR1 and CDR2 are MNHNS and SASEGT. V lost 10 bases, J lost 0 bases, and 15 bases lay in between. The CDR3 contains 14 residues.

With regard to this clone: Different DNA sequences within this sample yield the same CDR3. The chain carries TRBV6-6 and TRBJ2-5, with 9 bases lining up with TRBD2. Germline CDR1 MNHNY, CDR2 SVGAGI (reference sequence). The CDR3 extends over 14 amino acids. V lost 3 bases, J lost 2 bases, and 1 base stayed unmatched. The CDR3 here is CASSYSGGQETQYF. The CDR3 nucleotides are TGTGCCAGCAGTTATAGCGGGGGTCAAGAGACCCAGTACTTC.

V usage is TRBV28 and J usage is TRBJ2-7, with D unresolved. This CDR3 comprises 15 residues. V was cut by 5 bases and J by 3 bases, with 17 bases left in between. Germline V gives CDR1 MDHEN, CDR2 SYDVKM. DNA for the CDR3: TGTGCCAGCAGTCTTCTGCGGTTCTCGGACTACGAGCAGTACTTC. This codes for CASSLLRFSDYEQYF.

The chain recombines TRBV6-5 with TRBJ1-4, with TRBD1 identical over 8 bases. V lost 11 bases, J lost 8 bases, and 4 bases stayed unmatched. Germline lookup yields CDR1 MNHEY and CDR2 SVGAGI. The CDR3 contains 11 residues. The CDR3 loop reads CAGGQEEKLFF. The CDR3 DNA sequence: TGTGCCGGGGGACAGGAAGAAAAACTGTTTTTT.

The rearrangement links TRBV2 to TRBJ1-1, with TRBD1 as a possible D gene (6 bases). Germline V gene lookup returns CDR1 SNHLY and CDR2 FYNNEI. The CDR3 length is 14 residues. The germline V and J ends were trimmed by 3 bases and 4 bases, with 12 bases remaining between them. CDR3 bases: TGTGCCAGCAGTGACGTCAGGGGCTCCACTGAAGCTTTCTTT. Its protein is CASSDVRGSTEAFF. The entire variable domain, with the rest obtained from reference TRBV2 and TRBJ1-1, is as follows: EPEVTQTPSHQVTQMGQEVILRCVPISNHLYFYWYRQILGQKVEFLVSFYNNEISEKSEIFDDQFSVERPDGSNFTLKIRSTKLEDSAMYFCASSDVRGSTEAFFGQGTRLTVV.

The chain combines TRBV5-1 with TRBJ2-5; possibly TRBD2 for D (5 bases). V lost 0 bases and J 5 bases, leaving 17 bases between the germline ends. The CDR3 is made up of 16 amino acids. Germline V gives CDR1 SGHRS, CDR2 YFSETQ. The CDR3 loop reads CASSLAGLTLAETQYF. DNA of the CDR3: TGCGCCAGCAGCTTGGCGGGCCTGACATTAGCGGAGACCCAGTACTTC.

V gene TRBV27 combines with J gene TRBJ2-3, with TRBD2 identical over 8 bases. CDR3 size: 16 residues. Germline CDR1 and CDR2: MNHEY and SMNVEV (reference sequence). With 5 bases clipped from V and 4 bases from J, the junction kept 11 bases outside the gene matches. For the CDR3, the DNA is TGTGCCAGCAGTCTCCGGGGGGGGTCTCTGGCAGATACGCAGTATTTT. Its translation: CASSLRGGSLADTQYF.

This rearrangement joins TRBV5-6 to TRBJ2-7, with TRBD1 matching 8 bases. Per germline, CDR1 SGHDT and CDR2 YYEEEE. The length of the CDR3 is 16 residues. J gave up 2 bases and V 5 bases, and 12 bases lay outside the gene matches. The CDR3 here is CASSPSPDRAPYEQYF. CDR3 DNA: TGTGCCAGCAGTCCCTCCCCGGACAGGGCTCCCTACGAGCAGTACTTC.

The rearrangement links TRBV18 to TRBJ2-3; no clear D. The germline gives CDR1 KGHSH, CDR2 LQKENI. V was pared by 2 bases and J by 1 base, with 13 bases between. The CDR3 has 16 residues. CDR3 DNA sequence: TGTGCCAGCTCACCAGGGCCCCCGCAAGGCACAGATACGCAGTATTTT. Translation: CASSPGPPQGTDTQYF. The whole variable domain, remainder taken from reference TRBV18 and TRBJ2-3, is NAGVMQNPRHLVRRRGQEARLRCSPMKGHSHVYWYRQLPEEGLKFMVYLQKENIIDESGMPKERFSAEFPKEGPSILRIQQVVRGDSAAYFCASSPGPPQGTDTQYFGPGTRLTVL.

This chain joins TRBV2 and TRBJ2-5, with D tentatively TRBD1 (5 bases). Trimming removed 3 bases at V and 3 bases at J, with 11 bases between. Looked up from germline, CDR1 is SNHLY and CDR2 is FYNNEI. The CDR3 runs to 14 residues. The CDR3 DNA follows: TGTGCCAGCAGTGAGACAGCACACAAAGAGACCCAGTACTTC. It is translated as CASSETAHKETQYF.